These T cell receptor beta chains were read from a single sample in a study of a mutant IDH1 vaccine in newly diagnosed glioma. Profiled with immunoSEQ multiplex PCR; TCRdb holds only in-frame clones, not every one. This table has roughly 38,000 clones, less than 85% appearing once. These TCRs are of unknown antigen specificity. Specimen: PBMCs, collected from a glioma patient whose treatment included an IDH1 peptide vaccine. The receptors originated from a man between 18 and 35 years old with glioma. Some clones in this sample may be carry-over from other donors' samples. CDR3s leave out the opening cysteine and the closing phenylalanine or tryptophan. Fields, in order: CDR3 protein, CDR3 length, V gene.

ASRRGTGFNQPQH,13,TRBV6-6
ASSLSLGSYEQY,12,TRBV7-9
ASSLTGPTEAF,11,TRBV7-8
ASSLAGQGLTDTQY,14,TRBV11-1
ASSEKGTGTYEQY,13,TRBV6-1
ASSPSRGTGGTEAF,14,TRBV18
ASSQDGQYAGYTIY,14,TRBV4-2
ASSFGPTGLNQPQH,14,TRBV27
ASSPGSAGGRGDTQY,15,TRBV18
AWSVRREKLF,10,TRBV30
ASRRFGQGPSGANVLT,16,TRBV5-6
ASSETAFSGNTIY,13,TRBV25-1
ASSLSPGQVD,10,TRBV7-2
ASSLDGNTEAF,11,TRBV11-3
ASSQSKQGVGYGYT,14,TRBV4-2
ASLNHRSGNQPQH,13,TRBV19
ASSPSPTGLSEKLF,14,TRBV25-1
ASSASGTAAVGYGYT,15,TRBV2
ASSLDVNTEAF,11,TRBV5-1
ASSYSLEGNEQF,12,TRBV6-5
ASSQAREQF,9,TRBV4-3
ASRPGQANTGELF,13,TRBV7-9
ASSLYPGTKYDYGYT,15,TRBV13
ASSPPGLAGGTGVEQY,16,TRBV18
ASSPGAAEAF,10,TRBV11-2
ASSKQTNTGELF,12,TRBV5-1
ASSFSRGRWSGYT,13,TRBV6-5
ASSLSPGLNGYT,12,TRBV28
ASSLRGTVLSTGELF,15,TRBV5-4
ASSRAATPTIY,11,TRBV25-1
ASRRDYTNTGELF,13,TRBV6-4
ASSIQRGSSYEQY,13,TRBV19
AWSVLGGNTEAF,12,TRBV30
ASSLVGRPEAF,11,TRBV5-6
ASSLFPGLSREAF,13,TRBV11-2
ASSSGTPYGYT,11,TRBV27
ASSLAGGPPDEQF,13,TRBV7-7
ASSLVNNPEAF,11,TRBV7-9
ASSYSTWDSLRT,12,TRBV6-6
ASAQRGMNEQF,11,TRBV6-5
ASSSLEGWRDNQPQH,15,TRBV19
ASSSREGGILNTGELF,16,TRBV7-8
ASSYTSGMGEKLF,13,TRBV7-2
AISADLNMDTEAF,13,TRBV10-3
ASCQGWGNTEAF,12,TRBV6-5